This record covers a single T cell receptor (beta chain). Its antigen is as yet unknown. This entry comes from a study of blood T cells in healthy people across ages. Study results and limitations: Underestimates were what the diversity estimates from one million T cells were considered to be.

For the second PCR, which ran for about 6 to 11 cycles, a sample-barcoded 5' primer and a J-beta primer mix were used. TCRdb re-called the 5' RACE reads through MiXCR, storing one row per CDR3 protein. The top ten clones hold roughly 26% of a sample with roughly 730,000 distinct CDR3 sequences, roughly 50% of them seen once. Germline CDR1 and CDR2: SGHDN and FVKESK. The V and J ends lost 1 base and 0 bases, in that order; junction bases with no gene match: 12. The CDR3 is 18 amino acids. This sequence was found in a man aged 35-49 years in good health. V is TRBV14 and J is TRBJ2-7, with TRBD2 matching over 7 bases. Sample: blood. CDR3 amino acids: CASSQVFVAAGSSYEQYF. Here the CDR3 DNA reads TGTGCCAGCAGCCAAGTCTTTGTAGCAGCGGGAAGCTCCTACGAGCAGTACTTC.